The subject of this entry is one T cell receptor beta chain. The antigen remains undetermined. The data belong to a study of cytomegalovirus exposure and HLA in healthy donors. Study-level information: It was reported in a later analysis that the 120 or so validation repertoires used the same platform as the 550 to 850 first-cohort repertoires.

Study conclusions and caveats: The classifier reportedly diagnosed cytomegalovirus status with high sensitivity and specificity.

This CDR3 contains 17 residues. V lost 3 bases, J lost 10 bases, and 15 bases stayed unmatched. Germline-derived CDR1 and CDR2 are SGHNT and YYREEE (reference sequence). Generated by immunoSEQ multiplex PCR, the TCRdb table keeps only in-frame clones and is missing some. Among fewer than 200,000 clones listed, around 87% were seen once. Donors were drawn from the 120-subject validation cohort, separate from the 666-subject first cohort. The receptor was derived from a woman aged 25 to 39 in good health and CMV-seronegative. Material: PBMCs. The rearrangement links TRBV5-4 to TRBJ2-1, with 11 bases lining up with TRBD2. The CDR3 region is CASSSQTSGGGAGEQFF. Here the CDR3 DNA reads TGTGCCAGCAGCTCCCAAACTAGCGGGGGTGGTGCGGGGGAGCAGTTCTTC.